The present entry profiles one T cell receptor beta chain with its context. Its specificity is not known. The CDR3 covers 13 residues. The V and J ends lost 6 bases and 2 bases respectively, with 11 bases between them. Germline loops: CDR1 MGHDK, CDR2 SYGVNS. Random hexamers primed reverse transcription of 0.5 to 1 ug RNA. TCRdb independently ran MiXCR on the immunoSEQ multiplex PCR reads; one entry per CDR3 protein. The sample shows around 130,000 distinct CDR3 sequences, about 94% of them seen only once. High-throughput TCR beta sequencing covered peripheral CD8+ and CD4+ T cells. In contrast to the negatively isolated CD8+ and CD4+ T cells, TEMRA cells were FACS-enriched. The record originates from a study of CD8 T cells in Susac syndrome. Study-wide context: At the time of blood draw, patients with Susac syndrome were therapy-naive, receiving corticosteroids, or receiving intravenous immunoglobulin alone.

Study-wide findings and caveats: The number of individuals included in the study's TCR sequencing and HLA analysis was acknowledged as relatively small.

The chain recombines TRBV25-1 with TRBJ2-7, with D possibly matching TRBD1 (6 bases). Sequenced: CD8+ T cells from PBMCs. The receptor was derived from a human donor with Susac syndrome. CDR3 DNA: TGTGCCAGCAGCAGGGACAAGACCTACGAGCAGTACTTC. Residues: CASSRDKTYEQYF.